A few counts support the clone carrying this T cell receptor (beta chain). The antigen remains undetermined. V lost 3 bases and J lost 0, with 6 bases in between. This CDR3 comprises 13 residues. CDR1 is SGHRS, CDR2 YFSETQ, per germline. TCRdb analysed the 5' RACE reads with MiXCR anew, one entry per CDR3 protein. The table lists about 260,000 distinct CDR3 sequences, 5.5% to 7% of them singletons, with roughly 3.9% in the top ten. This entry belongs to a study of identical twins. Whole-study findings and limits: Models underpredicted monozygotic twin sharing of out-of-frame TCR alpha.

These data were also reused for a study on yellow fever vaccine responses in identical twins. That paper notes: As reported, the vaccine T cell response of twins seemed partly convergent and partly personalized.

The chain uses TRBV5-1 and TRBJ1-1; D ambiguous. This TCR was sampled from a woman under 30 in good health. The specimen was memory (CD45RO+) T cells sorted from blood. The CDR3 spells CASSSDMNTEAFF. CDR3 sequence (DNA): TGCGCCAGCAGCTCCGACATGAACACTGAAGCTTTCTTT.